This TCR beta chain emerged from a study of molecular identifiers for immune sequencing clone quantification. Each library that profiled naive CD8 cells came from approximately 20,000 to 1,000,000 sorted cells with 10%, 30% or 50% RNA. Sorted naive CD8 T cells were those defined as CD8+CD4-CCR7+CD45RA+. By proportion, this clonotype is medium-sized (0.01 to 0.1%). V was trimmed by 1 base and J by 7 bases, leaving 5 bases between them. There are 12 residues in the CDR3. In germline, CDR1 is SGHAT, CDR2 FQNNGV. From the PCR reads, TCRdb called clonotypes with MiXCR, one entry per CDR3 protein. The sample contains 85,000 to 100,000 distinct CDR3 sequences, approximately 25% of which appear only once.

This receptor was taken from a human donor in good health. Some libraries in this study had Jurkat cell RNA spiked in. Specimen: naive CD8+ T cells from blood, with Jurkat cell RNA spiked in. Subset indicated: FACS-sorted CD8+CD4-CCR7+CD45RA+ naive T cells. V usage is TRBV11-2 and J usage is TRBJ2-1; D is unresolved. As DNA, the CDR3 is TGTGCCAGCAGCTTAGGGCGGAATGAGCAGTTCTTC. This sequence encodes CASSLGRNEQFF. Full variable domain (rest looked up from reference TRBV11-2 and TRBJ2-1): EAGVAQSPRYKIIEKRQSVAFWCNPISGHATLYWYQQILGQGPKLLIQFQNNGVVDDSQLPKDRFSAERLKGVDSTLKIQPAKLEDSAVYLCASSLGRNEQFFGPGTRLTVL.